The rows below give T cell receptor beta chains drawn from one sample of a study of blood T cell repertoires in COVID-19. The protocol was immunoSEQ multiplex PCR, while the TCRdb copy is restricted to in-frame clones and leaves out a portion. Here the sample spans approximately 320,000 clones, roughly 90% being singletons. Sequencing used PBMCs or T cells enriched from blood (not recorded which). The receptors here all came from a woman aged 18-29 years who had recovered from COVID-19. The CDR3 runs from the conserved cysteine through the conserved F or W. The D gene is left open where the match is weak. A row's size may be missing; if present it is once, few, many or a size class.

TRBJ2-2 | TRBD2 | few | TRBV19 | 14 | CASSIRGGPGELFF | TGTGCCAGTAGTATCCGGGGGGGCCCCGGGGAGCTGTTTTTT
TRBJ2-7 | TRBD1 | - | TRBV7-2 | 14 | CASSLGRQGYEQYF | TGTGCCAGCAGCTTAGGGAGACAGGGCTACGAGCAGTACTTC
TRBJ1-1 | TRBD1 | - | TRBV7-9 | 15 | CASSLAGQGMAEAFF | TGTGCCAGCAGCTTAGCGGGACAGGGTATGGCTGAAGCTTTCTTT
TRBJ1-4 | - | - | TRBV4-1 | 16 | CASSQDFIATNEKLFF | TGCGCCAGCAGCCAGGACTTTATTGCAACTAATGAAAAACTGTTTTTT
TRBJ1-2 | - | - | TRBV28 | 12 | CARQGVPEGYTF | TGTGCCAGACAAGGGGTGCCGGAGGGCTACACCTTC
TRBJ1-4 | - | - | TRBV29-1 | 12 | CSGRGSNEKLFF | TGCAGCGGCAGGGGTTCTAATGAAAAACTGTTTTTT
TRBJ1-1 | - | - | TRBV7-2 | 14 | CASSLEPGNTEAFF | TGTGCCAGCAGCTTAGAGCCGGGTAACACTGAAGCTTTCTTT
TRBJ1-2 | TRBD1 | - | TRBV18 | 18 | CASSPHLTGGSGNYGYTF | TGTGCCAGCTCACCACATTTAACAGGGGGCAGCGGAAACTATGGCTACACCTTC
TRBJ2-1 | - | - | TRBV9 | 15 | CASSVGGGGYNEQFF | TGTGCCAGCAGCGTAGGGGGTGGAGGGTACAATGAGCAGTTCTTC
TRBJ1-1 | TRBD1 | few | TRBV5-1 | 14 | CASSLALQGAEAFF | TGCGCCAGCAGCTTGGCTCTGCAGGGGGCGGAAGCTTTCTTT
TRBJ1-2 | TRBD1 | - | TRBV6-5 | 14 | CASSSLDRGTGYTF | TGTGCCAGCAGTTCCCTCGACAGGGGGACTGGCTACACCTTC
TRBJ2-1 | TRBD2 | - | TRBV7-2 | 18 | CASSFQSLAAFSYNEQFF | TGTGCCAGCAGCTTTCAGTCACTAGCGGCATTTAGCTACAATGAGCAGTTCTTC